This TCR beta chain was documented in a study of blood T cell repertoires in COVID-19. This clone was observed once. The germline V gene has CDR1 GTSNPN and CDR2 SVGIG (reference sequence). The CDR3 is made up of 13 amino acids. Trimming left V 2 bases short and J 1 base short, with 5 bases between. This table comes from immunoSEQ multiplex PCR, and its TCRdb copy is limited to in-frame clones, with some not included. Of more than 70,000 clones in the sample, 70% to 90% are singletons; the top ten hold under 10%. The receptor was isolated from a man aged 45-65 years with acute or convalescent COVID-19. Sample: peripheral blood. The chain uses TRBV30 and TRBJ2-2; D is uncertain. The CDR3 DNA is TGTGCCTGGAGTTACAGGAACACCGGGGAGCTGTTTTTT. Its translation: CAWSYRNTGELFF.